Listed here are 18 T cell receptor beta chains from one sample, sequenced in a study of blood T cell repertoires in COVID-19. Assay: immunoSEQ multiplex PCR; the TCRdb copy retains only in-frame clones and omits some. The table has 300,000 to 400,000 clones, about 89% seen once. The sequenced sample was peripheral blood. The receptors derive from an older woman with COVID-19, enrolled during active disease.

The V and J genes are TRBV28 and TRBJ1-2; D gene uncertain. This CDR3 contains 11 residues. In germline, CDR1 is MDHEN, CDR2 SYDVKM. V lost 5 bases and J lost 8, with 9 bases in between. The CDR3 spells CASSATRGYTF. Here the CDR3 DNA reads TGTGCCAGCAGTGCCACCAGAGGCTACACCTTC.

This sequence joins TRBV7-8 and TRBJ2-3, with a tentative D call TRBD2 (6 bases). The V gene's germline CDR1 is SGHVS and CDR2 FQNEAQ. With 2 bases removed from V and 5 bases from J, the gap between germline ends came to 11 bases. This CDR3 is built from 14 residues. The CDR3 spells CASSLSGLGDTQYF. DNA for the CDR3: TGTGCCAGCAGCTTAAGCGGGCTGGGAGATACGCAGTATTTT.

This chain uses TRBV6-5 with TRBJ2-7; 7 nucleotides agree with TRBD1. J gave up 2 bases and V 6 bases, and 7 bases lay outside the gene matches. Germline V CDR1 and CDR2: MNHEY, SVGAGI. The CDR3 is 14 residues long. CDR3 in amino acids: CASSRLTGTYEQYF. The CDR3 nucleotides read TGTGCCAGCAGCCGTTTGACAGGGACCTACGAGCAGTACTTC.

On this clone itself: This specimen includes other DNA sequences encoding the same CDR3. The chain joins TRBV5-1 to TRBJ1-1; 7 nucleotides line up with TRBD1. Per the germline V gene, CDR1 is SGHRS and CDR2 is YFSETQ. Trimming took 0 bases from V and 2 from J; bases not matched to a gene: 1. The CDR3 spans 14 residues. The CDR3 sequence: CASSLEGGNTEAFF. The CDR3 DNA reads as TGCGCCAGCAGCTTGGAAGGGGGCAACACTGAAGCTTTCTTT.

This chain uses TRBV5-1 with TRBJ2-1, with a weak D call TRBD2 (6 bases). There are 15 residues in the CDR3. The germline V gene has CDR1 SGHRS and CDR2 YFSETQ. V was trimmed by 2 bases and J by 8 bases, leaving 17 bases between them. The CDR3 loop is CASSFPFSGVDEQFF. Here the CDR3 DNA reads TGCGCCAGCAGCTTCCCATTCTCGGGGGTAGATGAGCAGTTCTTC.

The chain has TRBV9 and TRBJ1-6; D gene ambiguous. This CDR3 is 15 amino acids long. V dropped 4 bases and J dropped 7 bases, with 15 bases sitting between them. Germline CDR1 SGDLS, CDR2 YYNGEE. CDR3 in DNA: TGTGCCAGCAGCCCTTCCCATTCAGCGAATTCACCCCTCCACTTT. Translated: CASSPSHSANSPLHF. Complete variable domain (other parts from reference TRBV9 and TRBJ1-6): DSGVTQTPKHLITATGQRVTLRCSPRSGDLSVYWYQQSLDQGLQFLIQYYNGEERAKGNILERFSAQQFPDLHSELNLSSLELGDSALYFCASSPSHSANSPLHFGNGTRLTVT.

The V and J genes are TRBV11-2 and TRBJ2-7, with D possibly matching TRBD1 (6 bases). Germline V gives CDR1 SGHAT, CDR2 FQNNGV. There are 15 residues in the CDR3. The germline V and J ends were trimmed by 6 bases and 3 bases, with 18 bases remaining between them. The CDR3 region is CASSSDGDIYYEQYF. CDR3 bases: TGTGCCAGCAGTTCTGATGGGGACATCTACTACGAGCAGTACTTC.

The chain uses TRBV4-2 and TRBJ2-3, with 8 bases aligning to TRBD2. Germline assignment: CDR1 LGHNA and CDR2 YNFKEQ. V shed 5 bases and J 0 bases; nucleotides not matched to a gene: 4. The CDR3 loop spans 15 amino acids. CDR3 amino acids: CASSARLASTDTQYF. The CDR3, as DNA: TGTGCCAGCAGCGCTCGACTAGCGAGCACAGATACGCAGTATTTT.

The J gene is TRBJ2-3, the V gene TRBV19, with no clear D. Between the trimmed V and J ends, which lost 3 bases and 0 bases, there was a span of 10 bases. Per the germline V gene, CDR1 is LNHDA and CDR2 is SQIVND (reference sequence). CDR3 length: 15 amino acids. The CDR3 sequence: CASSISGLSTDTQYF. The CDR3 DNA follows: TGTGCCAGTAGTATCAGTGGGCTGAGCACAGATACGCAGTATTTT.

The chain employs TRBV19 and TRBJ1-2; possibly TRBD1 for D (6 bases). CDR1 is LNHDA and CDR2 is SQIVND in the germline V gene (reference sequence). The CDR3 loop spans 15 amino acids. V lost 2 bases and J lost 7, with 17 bases in between. This chain's CDR3 is CASSIPAGEKGGYTF. CDR3 coding DNA: TGTGCCAGTAGTATACCGGCAGGGGAAAAGGGTGGCTACACCTTC. Together with reference TRBV19 and TRBJ1-2, the CDR3 gives the full variable domain: DGGITQSPKYLFRKEGQNVTLSCEQNLNHDAMYWYRQDPGQGLRLIYYSQIVNDFQKGDIAEGYSVSREKKESFPLTVTSAQKNPTAFYLCASSIPAGEKGGYTFGSGTRLTVV.

The chain has TRBV9 and TRBJ2-3, with D perhaps matching TRBD2 (6 bases). The CDR3 extends over 15 amino acids. Germline CDR1 and CDR2: SGDLS and YYNGEE. V was trimmed by 3 bases and J by 2 bases, leaving 13 bases between them. This CDR3 reads CASSGGDFFTDTQYF. CDR3 nucleotide sequence: TGTGCCAGCAGCGGGGGGGACTTCTTCACAGATACGCAGTATTTT.

The CDR3 coding sequence is TGTGCCAGCAGTTTATATCCGGCAACTAATGAAAAACTGTTTTTT. Protein sequence: CASSLYPATNEKLFF. V usage is TRBV27 and J usage is TRBJ1-4, with D uncertain. This CDR3 has 15 residues. Per germline, CDR1 MNHEY and CDR2 SMNVEV (reference sequence). Trimming removed 1 base at V and 0 bases at J, with 6 bases between.

This chain links TRBV28 with TRBJ2-2; no firm D call. Trimming pared 1 base from V and 7 bases from J, leaving 13 bases between. CDR3 size: 15 residues. Germline V lookup: CDR1 MDHEN, CDR2 SYDVKM. For the CDR3, the DNA is TGTGCCAGCAGTTTATCGGCAGGTCTCCGCGGGGAGCTGTTTTTT. Its protein product is CASSLSAGLRGELFF.

The chain links TRBV2 to TRBJ2-5, with TRBD2 matching 9 bases. This CDR3 region has 15 residues. The V and J ends lost 4 bases and 1 base, in that order; junction bases with no gene match: 4. Per the germline V gene, CDR1 is SNHLY and CDR2 is FYNNEI. CDR3 sequence (DNA): TGTGCCAGCAGTGCGCGCGGGGGGGGCCAAGAGACCCAGTACTTC. This encodes CASSARGGGQETQYF.

This chain uses TRBV27 with TRBJ2-7; D is perhaps TRBD2 (6 bases). Germline V CDR1 and CDR2: MNHEY, SMNVEV (reference sequence). The CDR3 totals 16 residues. With 5 bases removed from V and 4 bases from J, the gap between germline ends came to 21 bases. CDR3 coding DNA: TGTGCCAGCAGTCTTGGCGGGGCTGGCTCCGATTACGAGCAGTACTTC. This sequence encodes CASSLGGAGSDYEQYF.

The rearrangement uses TRBV28 and TRBJ1-5; no clear D. The V end lost 4 bases, the J end lost 3 bases, and 7 bases lay between the germline ends. Germline V gene sequence: CDR1 MDHEN, CDR2 SYDVKM. The CDR3 is 13 amino acids. DNA of the CDR3: TGTGCCAGCAGTTCTACTTACAATCAGCCCCAGCATTTT. This encodes CASSSTYNQPQHF.

This clone was seen a handful of times. This chain links TRBV3-1 (or the pseudogene TRBV3-2) with TRBJ2-7, with a weak D call TRBD2 (6 bases). Germline CDR1 is LGHDT and CDR2 is YNNKEL (reference sequence). V was trimmed by 1 base and J by 3 bases, leaving 10 bases between them. CDR3 size: 14 residues. Here the CDR3 DNA reads TGTGCCAGCAGCCAAGTCGGACTAAACTACGAGCAGTACTTC. Translating it yields CASSQVGLNYEQYF.

The V and J genes are TRBV4-1 and TRBJ2-3; D not resolved. The CDR3 totals 12 residues. V was pared by 4 bases and J by 6 bases, with 8 bases between. The germline V gene has CDR1 MGHRA and CDR2 YSYEKL. The CDR3 DNA is TGCGCCAGCAGCCGCAACTTGGATACGCAGTATTTT. Its translation is CASSRNLDTQYF.